The rows below give T cell receptor beta chains drawn from one sample of a study of blood T cell repertoires in COVID-19. The repertoire was sequenced with immunoSEQ multiplex PCR; TCRdb's copy has only in-frame clones and lacks some. The sample lists 250,000 to 300,000 clones; under 90% were seen once. The sequenced sample was peripheral blood. Receptor source: a woman in her fifties or sixties with active or convalescent COVID-19. Both conserved end residues are part of each CDR3. A D gene is named only where the DNA matches it firmly. The size entry is marked missing in some rows and otherwise reads once, few, many or a size class.

size	V	J	D	CDR3	DNA
.	TRBV14	TRBJ2-1	.	CASSHLRGGEGPSYNEQFF	TGTGCCAGCAGCCATTTAAGAGGGGGGGAAGGACCCTCCTACAATGAGCAGTTCTTC
many	TRBV6-5	TRBJ1-5	TRBD1	CASRTTGYSNQPQHF	TGTGCCAGCAGGACGACAGGGTATAGCAATCAGCCCCAGCATTTT
.	TRBV5-4	TRBJ1-2	TRBD1	CASSFKQGGNYGYTF	TGTGCCAGCAGCTTCAAACAGGGGGGGAACTATGGCTACACCTTC
once	TRBV5-6	TRBJ2-1	TRBD2	CASSLGLAATYNEQFF	TGTGCCAGCAGCTTGGGACTAGCGGCCACCTACAATGAGCAGTTCTTC
.	TRBV4-1	TRBJ1-6	TRBD1	CASSQETGGGSPLHF	TGCGCCAGCAGCCAGGAAACAGGGGGGGGTTCACCCCTCCACTTT
.	TRBV6-5	TRBJ2-3	TRBD1	CASSWTGGGTDTQYF	TGTGCCAGCAGTTGGACAGGGGGCGGGACAGATACGCAGTATTTT
.	TRBV18	TRBJ1-1	.	CASSPRKGDTEAFF	TGTGCCAGCTCACCACGTAAGGGGGACACTGAAGCTTTCTTT
few	TRBV7-8	TRBJ1-2	.	CASSVAGGTGRSSGYTF	TGTGCCAGCAGCGTAGCGGGGGGGACCGGTAGGTCGAGTGGCTACACCTTC
.	TRBV5-1	TRBJ2-3	TRBD2	CASSRGETSGGIADTQYF	TGCGCCAGCAGCCGGGGGGAGACTAGCGGGGGAATCGCAGATACGCAGTATTTT
.	TRBV7-9	TRBJ1-6	.	CATPGGPGNSPLHF	TGTGCCACTCCGGGGGGGCCGGGTAATTCACCCCTCCACTTT
.	TRBV19	TRBJ1-5	TRBD1	CASTPQGRQPQHF	TGTGCCAGTACCCCACAGGGGCGGCAGCCCCAGCATTTT
many	TRBV7-9	TRBJ2-3	TRBD1	CASLGDRGFFDTQYF	TGTGCCAGTTTGGGAGACAGGGGTTTTTTTGATACGCAGTATTTT
.	TRBV6-5	TRBJ1-2	.	CASSTGTGRNYGYTF	TGTGCCAGCAGTACAGGGACCGGGCGAAACTATGGCTACACCTTC
.	TRBV6-5	TRBJ2-2	TRBD1	CASRGQGAGAGELFF	TGTGCCAGCAGGGGACAGGGGGCTGGGGCCGGGGAGCTGTTTTTT
once	TRBV6-1	TRBJ1-2	.	CASSEAPGGSYTF	TGTGCCAGCAGTGAAGCGCCCGGGGGAAGCTACACCTTC
.	TRBV9	TRBJ1-2	TRBD1	CASSGQGNTNYGYTF	TGTGCCAGCAGCGGACAGGGAAATACTAACTATGGCTACACCTTC
.	TRBV11-3	TRBJ2-1	TRBD2	CASSHTWGGEQFF	TGTGCCAGCAGCCATACGTGGGGGGGGGAGCAGTTCTTC
.	TRBV18	TRBJ1-5	.	CASSPGQGGTIQPQHF	TGTGCCAGCTCACCAGGACAAGGGGGTACCATCCAGCCCCAGCATTTT
.	TRBV11-2	TRBJ2-7	.	CASSSTTGQNSLYEQYF	TGTGCCAGCAGCTCCACGACAGGCCAAAATTCCCTCTACGAGCAGTACTTC
.	TRBV7-2	TRBJ1-2	.	CASSLEAGNYGYTF	TGTGCCAGCAGCTTAGAGGCAGGAAACTATGGCTACACCTTC
once	TRBV7-9	TRBJ2-1	.	CASSLLEIPYNEQFF	TGTGCCAGCAGCTTACTAGAGATCCCCTACAATGAGCAGTTCTTC
few	TRBV7-2	TRBJ1-2	TRBD1	CASSLARTGRTLYGYTF	TGTGCCAGCAGCTTAGCCCGGACAGGACGTACCCTCTATGGCTACACCTTC
.	TRBV7-3	TRBJ2-3	.	CASSLDHTDTQYF	TGTGCCAGCAGCCTAGACCACACAGATACGCAGTATTTT
.	TRBV5-4	TRBJ2-7	.	CASSLDRWGEQYF	TGTGCCAGCAGCTTGGACAGGTGGGGCGAGCAGTACTTC
.	TRBV19	TRBJ1-6	.	CASSIDSDTWLNSPLHF	TGTGCCAGTAGTATAGATTCGGACACCTGGCTTAATTCACCCCTCCACTTT
few	TRBV7-8	TRBJ1-2	.	CASSPVGGGYTF	TGTGCCAGCAGCCCAGTCGGGGGTGGCTACACCTTC
.	TRBV6-5	TRBJ2-1	.	CASQRGGAGNEQFF	TGTGCCAGCCAGAGGGGGGGGGCCGGCAATGAGCAGTTCTTC
.	TRBV5-1	TRBJ2-5	.	CASSGDNQETQYF	TGCGCCAGCAGCGGGGACAACCAAGAGACCCAGTACTTC